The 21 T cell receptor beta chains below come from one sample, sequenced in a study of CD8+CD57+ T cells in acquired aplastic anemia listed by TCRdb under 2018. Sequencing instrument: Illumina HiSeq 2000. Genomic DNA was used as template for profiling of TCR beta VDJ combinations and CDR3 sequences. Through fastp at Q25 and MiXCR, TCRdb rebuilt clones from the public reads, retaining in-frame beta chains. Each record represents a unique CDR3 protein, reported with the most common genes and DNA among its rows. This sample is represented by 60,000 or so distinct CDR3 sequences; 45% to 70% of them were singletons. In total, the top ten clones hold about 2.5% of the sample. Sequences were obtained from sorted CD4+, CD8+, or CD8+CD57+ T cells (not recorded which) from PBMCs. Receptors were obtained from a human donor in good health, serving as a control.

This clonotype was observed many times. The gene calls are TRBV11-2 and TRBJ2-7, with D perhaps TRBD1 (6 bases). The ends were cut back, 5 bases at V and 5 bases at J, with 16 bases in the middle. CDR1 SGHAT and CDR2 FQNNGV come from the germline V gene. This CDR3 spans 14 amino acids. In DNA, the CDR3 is TGTGCCAGCAGCCGCTCAGGGGTAAACCACGAGCAGTACTTC. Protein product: CASSRSGVNHEQYF.

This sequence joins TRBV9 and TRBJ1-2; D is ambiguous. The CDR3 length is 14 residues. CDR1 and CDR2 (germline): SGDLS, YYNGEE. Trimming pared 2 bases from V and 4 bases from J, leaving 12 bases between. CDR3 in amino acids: CASSVQQSPYGYTF. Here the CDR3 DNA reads TGTGCCAGCAGCGTGCAACAGTCTCCCTATGGCTACACCTTC. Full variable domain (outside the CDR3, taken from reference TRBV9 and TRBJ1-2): DSGVTQTPKHLITATGQRVTLRCSPRSGDLSVYWYQQSLDQGLQFLIQYYNGEERAKGNILERFSAQQFPDLHSELNLSSLELGDSALYFCASSVQQSPYGYTFGSGTRLTVV.

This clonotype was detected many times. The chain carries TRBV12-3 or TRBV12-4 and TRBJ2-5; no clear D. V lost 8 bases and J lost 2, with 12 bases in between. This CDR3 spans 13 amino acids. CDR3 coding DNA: TGTGCCAGCTTAGGGCAGCTACAAGAGACCCAGTACTTC. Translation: CASLGQLQETQYF.

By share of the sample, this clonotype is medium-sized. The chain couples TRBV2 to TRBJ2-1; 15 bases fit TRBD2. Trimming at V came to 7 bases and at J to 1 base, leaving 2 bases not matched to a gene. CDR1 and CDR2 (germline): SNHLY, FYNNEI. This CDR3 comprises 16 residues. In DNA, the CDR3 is TGTGCCAGCAAGGGACTAGCGGGAGGTTCCTACAATGAGCAGTTCTTC. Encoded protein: CASKGLAGGSYNEQFF.

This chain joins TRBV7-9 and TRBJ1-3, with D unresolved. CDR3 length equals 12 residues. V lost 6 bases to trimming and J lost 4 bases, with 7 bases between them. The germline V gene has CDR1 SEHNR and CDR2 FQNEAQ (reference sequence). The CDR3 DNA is TGTGCCAGCAGGCTCCCGGGAAACACCATATATTTT. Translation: CASRLPGNTIYF. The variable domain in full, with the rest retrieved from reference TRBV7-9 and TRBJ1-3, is DTGVSQNPRHKITKRGQNVTFRCDPISEHNRLYWYRQTLGQGPEFLTYFQNEAQLEKSRLLSDRFSAERPKGSFSTLEIQRTEQGDSAMYLCASRLPGNTIYFGEGSWLTVV.

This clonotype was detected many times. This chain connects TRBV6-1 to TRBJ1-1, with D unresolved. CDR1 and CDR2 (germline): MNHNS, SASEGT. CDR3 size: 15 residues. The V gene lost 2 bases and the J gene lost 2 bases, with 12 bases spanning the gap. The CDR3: CASSEPALRNTEAFF. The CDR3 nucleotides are TGTGCCAGCAGTGAACCCGCACTGAGAAACACTGAAGCTTTCTTT.

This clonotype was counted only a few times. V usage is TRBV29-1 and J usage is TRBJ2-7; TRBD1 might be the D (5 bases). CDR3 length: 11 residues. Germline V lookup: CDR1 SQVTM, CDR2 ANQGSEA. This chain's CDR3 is CSAVQGFEQYF. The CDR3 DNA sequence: TGCAGTGCTGTCCAGGGATTCGAGCAGTACTTC.

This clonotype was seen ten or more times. The CDR3 DNA is TGTGCCAGCAGCTCCAGAGACAGCATGAACACTGAAGCTTTCTTT. Protein: CASSSRDSMNTEAFF. This sequence joins TRBV7-2 and TRBJ1-1; TRBD1 is a possible D gene (5 bases). The CDR3 sequence is 15 residues long. V was cut by 4 bases and J by 0 bases, with 12 bases left in between. Germline loops: CDR1 SGHTA, CDR2 FQGNSA.

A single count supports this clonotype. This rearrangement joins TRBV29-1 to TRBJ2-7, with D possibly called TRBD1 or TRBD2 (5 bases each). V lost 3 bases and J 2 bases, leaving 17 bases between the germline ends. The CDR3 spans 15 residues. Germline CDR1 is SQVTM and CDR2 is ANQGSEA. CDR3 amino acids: CSVDLGAGLAYEQYF. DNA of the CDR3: TGCAGCGTTGATCTCGGGGCAGGGTTGGCCTACGAGCAGTACTTC.

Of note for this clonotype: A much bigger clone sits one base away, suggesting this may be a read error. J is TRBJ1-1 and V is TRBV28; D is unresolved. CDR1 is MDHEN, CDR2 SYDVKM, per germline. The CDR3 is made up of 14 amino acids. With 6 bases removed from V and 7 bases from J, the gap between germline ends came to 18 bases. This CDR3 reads CASRVARQGIEAFF. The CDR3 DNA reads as TGTGCCAGCAGAGTGGCCAGACAAGGAATTGAAGCTTTCTTT.

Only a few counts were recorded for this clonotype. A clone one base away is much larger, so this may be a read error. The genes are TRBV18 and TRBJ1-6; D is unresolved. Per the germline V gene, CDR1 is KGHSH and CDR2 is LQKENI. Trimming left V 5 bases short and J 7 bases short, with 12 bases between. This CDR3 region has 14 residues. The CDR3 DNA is TGTGCCAGCTCAAGGTCAGGAGCAAATTCACCCCTCCACTTT. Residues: CASSRSGANSPLHF.

CDR3 region: CASRKGLAGGPTDTQYF. CDR3 DNA sequence: TGTGCCAGCAGGAAGGGACTAGCGGGAGGGCCTACAGATACGCAGTATTTT. The V and J genes are TRBV24-1 and TRBJ2-3; TRBD2 matches 16 bases. The length of the CDR3 is 17 residues. With V trimmed by 11 bases and J by 3 bases, 10 bases remained unmatched. Per germline, CDR1 KGHDR and CDR2 SFDVKD.

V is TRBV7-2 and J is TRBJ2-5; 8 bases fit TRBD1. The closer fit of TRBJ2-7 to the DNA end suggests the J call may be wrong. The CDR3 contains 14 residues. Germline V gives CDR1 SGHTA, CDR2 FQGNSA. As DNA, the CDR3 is TGTGCCAGCAGCTACGGACAGGGAGCCGGCGAGCAGTACTTC. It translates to CASSYGQGAGEQYF.

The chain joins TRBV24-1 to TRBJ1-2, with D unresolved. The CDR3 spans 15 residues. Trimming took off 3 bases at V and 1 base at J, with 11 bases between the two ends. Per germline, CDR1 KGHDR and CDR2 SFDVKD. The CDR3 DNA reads TGTGCCACCAGTGATCCCAATCAGGATAACTATGGCTACACCTTC. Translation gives CATSDPNQDNYGYTF.

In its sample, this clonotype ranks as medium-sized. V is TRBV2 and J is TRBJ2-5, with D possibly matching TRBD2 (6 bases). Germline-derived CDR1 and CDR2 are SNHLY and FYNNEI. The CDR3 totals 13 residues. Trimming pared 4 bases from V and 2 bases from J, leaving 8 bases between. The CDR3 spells CASSGGLQETQYF. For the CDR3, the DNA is TGTGCCAGCAGTGGGGGACTTCAAGAGACCCAGTACTTC.

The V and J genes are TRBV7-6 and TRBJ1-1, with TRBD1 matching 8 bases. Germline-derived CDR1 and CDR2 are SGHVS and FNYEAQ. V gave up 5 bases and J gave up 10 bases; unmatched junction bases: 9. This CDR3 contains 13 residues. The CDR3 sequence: CASSIGQGAGAFF. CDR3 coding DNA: TGTGCCAGCAGCATAGGACAGGGTGCGGGAGCTTTCTTT.

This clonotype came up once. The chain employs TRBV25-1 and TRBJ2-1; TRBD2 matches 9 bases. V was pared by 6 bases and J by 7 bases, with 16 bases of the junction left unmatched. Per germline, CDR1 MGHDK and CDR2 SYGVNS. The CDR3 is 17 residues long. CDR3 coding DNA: TGTGCCAGCAGCCCGGCGGGGGTGCGGGGGGGCGTTAATGAGCAGTTCTTC. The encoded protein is CASSPAGVRGGVNEQFF.

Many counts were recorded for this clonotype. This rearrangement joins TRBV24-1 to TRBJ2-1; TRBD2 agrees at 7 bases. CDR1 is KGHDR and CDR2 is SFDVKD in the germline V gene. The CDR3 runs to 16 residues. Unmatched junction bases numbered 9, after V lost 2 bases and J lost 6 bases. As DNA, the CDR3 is TGTGCCACCAGTGATTCCGGGACTACCACCCGCAATGAGCAGTTCTTC. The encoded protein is CATSDSGTTTRNEQFF.

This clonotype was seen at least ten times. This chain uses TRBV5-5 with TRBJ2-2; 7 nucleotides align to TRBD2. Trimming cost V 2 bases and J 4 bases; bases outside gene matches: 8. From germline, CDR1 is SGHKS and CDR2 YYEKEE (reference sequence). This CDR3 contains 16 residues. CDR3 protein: CASSFVASGATGELFF. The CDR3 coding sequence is TGTGCCAGCAGCTTTGTCGCTAGCGGAGCCACCGGGGAGCTGTTTTTT.

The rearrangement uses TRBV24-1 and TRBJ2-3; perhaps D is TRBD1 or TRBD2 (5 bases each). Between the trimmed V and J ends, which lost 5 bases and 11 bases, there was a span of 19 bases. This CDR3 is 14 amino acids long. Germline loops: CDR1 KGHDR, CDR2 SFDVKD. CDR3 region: CATSGGPSYNEQYF. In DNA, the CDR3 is TGTGCCACCAGTGGGGGACCTTCCTACAATGAGCAGTATTTT.

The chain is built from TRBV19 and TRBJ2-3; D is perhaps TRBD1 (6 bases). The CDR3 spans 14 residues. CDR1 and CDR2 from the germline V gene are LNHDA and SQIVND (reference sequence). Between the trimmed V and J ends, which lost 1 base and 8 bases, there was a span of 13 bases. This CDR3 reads CASSIALGAVTQYF. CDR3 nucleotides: TGTGCCAGTAGTATAGCCCTGGGGGCCGTTACGCAGTATTTT.